This is a list of T cell receptor beta chains from one sample in a study of T cells in localized non-small cell lung cancer. TCRdb's table, derived via immunoSEQ multiplex PCR, lists solely in-frame clones and lacks some. The sample comprises under 150,000 clones, 89% of which are singletons, and roughly 1.8% rests with the top ten. This sample comprised peripheral blood, obtained before any cancer treatment. These receptor sequences come from a female donor older than 55 with stage I lung adenocarcinoma. Each CDR3 is given with its conserved first and last residue. D genes are given only for firm matches. Size is stated for part of the rows, as once, few or many counts, or as a class when the clone is expanded.

>-|TRBD1|TRBV9|TRBJ2-1
CASSVDDYRGSEQFF
TGTGCCAGCAGCGTAGATGATTACAGGGGGAGTGAGCAGTTCTTC
>-|-|TRBV10-1|TRBJ2-1
CASSESPLSREQFF
TGCGCCAGCAGTGAGTCACCCCTCAGCCGAGAGCAGTTCTTC
>-|-|TRBV19|TRBJ2-7
CASTRRGGGMQYF
TGTGCCAGTACCCGAAGGGGTGGGGGAATGCAGTACTTC
>-|-|TRBV7-3|TRBJ2-7
CASRVWTLEEQYF
TGTGCCAGCAGGGTGTGGACTTTGGAAGAGCAGTACTTC
>once|-|TRBV2|TRBJ2-1
CASSELVTNEQFF
TGTGCCAGCAGTGAGTTAGTCACCAATGAGCAGTTCTTC
>-|-|TRBV2|TRBJ2-3
CASRRTQTTDTQYF
TGTGCCAGCAGAAGGACACAAACCACAGATACGCAGTATTTT
>-|-|TRBV15|TRBJ2-7
CATRAAGAYEQYF
TGTGCCACCAGGGCGGCGGGCGCCTACGAGCAGTACTTC
>-|-|TRBV11-2|TRBJ2-7
CASSLDPAGPYEQYF
TGTGCCAGCAGCTTAGATCCTGCAGGGCCCTACGAGCAGTACTTC
>medium-sized|TRBD2|TRBV28|TRBJ2-7
CASSNSGRGGYEQYF
TGTGCCAGCAGCAACAGCGGGAGAGGGGGGTACGAGCAGTACTTC
>-|-|TRBV15|TRBJ2-1
CATSRNRANEQFF
TGTGCCACCAGCAGAAACAGGGCCAATGAGCAGTTCTTC
>-|-|TRBV6-5|TRBJ1-1
CASSLLLGGQAFF
TGTGCCAGCAGTCTTCTTCTGGGGGGGCAAGCTTTCTTT
>-|-|TRBV25-1|TRBJ2-4
CASSRGQSLAKNIQYF
TGTGCCAGCAGCCGGGGACAAAGCCTAGCCAAAAACATTCAGTACTTC
>-|-|TRBV5-1|TRBJ1-3
CASSLDFSGNTIYF
TGCGCCAGCAGCCTCGACTTCTCTGGAAACACCATATATTTT
>-|TRBD2|TRBV4-1|TRBJ2-1
CASSQVVSSGRNEQFF
TGCGCCAGCAGCCAAGTGGTCTCTAGCGGGAGAAATGAGCAGTTCTTC
>-|-|TRBV7-3|TRBJ1-4
CASKSGGSTNEKLFF
TGTGCCAGCAAAAGCGGGGGCTCAACTAATGAAAAACTGTTTTTT
>-|-|TRBV6-5|TRBJ2-6
CASLTGGANVLTF
TGTGCCAGCTTAACGGGTGGGGCCAACGTCCTGACTTTC
>-|-|TRBV2|TRBJ2-7
CASSLERGSGAGYSEQYF
TGTGCCAGCAGCCTCGAGAGAGGTTCCGGGGCGGGGTATAGCGAGCAGTACTTC
>-|-|TRBV7-8|TRBJ2-2
CASRPTPGELFF
TGTGCCAGCAGACCGACCCCCGGGGAGCTGTTTTTT
>-|TRBD1|TRBV2|TRBJ2-2
CASSGTGNSGELFF
TGTGCCAGCAGCGGGACAGGGAATTCCGGGGAGCTGTTTTTT
>-|TRBD1|TRBV9|TRBJ2-7
CASSVDQGANNEQYF
TGTGCCAGCAGCGTGGATCAGGGGGCTAACAACGAGCAGTACTTC
>few|TRBD1|TRBV9|TRBJ2-2
CASSVGTVNTGELFF
TGTGCCAGCAGCGTCGGGACAGTGAACACCGGGGAGCTGTTTTTT
>once|-|TRBV10-3|TRBJ1-1
CAISERTTNTEAFF
TGTGCCATCAGTGAAAGGACAACCAACACTGAAGCTTTCTTT
>-|TRBD1|TRBV9|TRBJ2-5
CASSSRGQGAAETQYF
TGTGCCAGCAGCTCTCGGGGACAGGGAGCGGCGGAGACCCAGTACTTC
>-|-|TRBV5-1|TRBJ2-2
CASSLVAGYTGELFF
TGCGCCAGCAGCTTGGTTGCGGGGTACACCGGGGAGCTGTTTTTT
>-|TRBD2|TRBV5-6|TRBJ2-1
CASSFGSGRGNENEQFF
TGTGCCAGCAGCTTTGGCAGCGGGAGGGGGAATGAGAATGAGCAGTTCTTC
>-|-|TRBV7-3|TRBJ2-2
CASSLLADTGELFF
TGTGCCAGCAGCTTATTAGCAGACACCGGGGAGCTGTTTTTT
>-|-|TRBV19|TRBJ2-5
CASRGGRRGYQETQYF
TGTGCCAGTAGAGGGGGGCGGAGGGGGTACCAAGAGACCCAGTACTTC
>-|-|TRBV10-3|TRBJ1-6
CAISAVAAAPLHF
TGTGCCATCAGTGCGGTGGCAGCGGCGCCCCTCCACTTT
>-|-|TRBV28|TRBJ2-3
CASSHRSRGSTDTQYF
TGTGCCAGCAGCCATCGCTCGAGGGGTTCCACAGATACGCAGTATTTT
>once|-|TRBV18|TRBJ2-1
CASSPILVSGSNEQFF
TGTGCCAGCTCACCAATCCTTGTGTCGGGGTCTAATGAGCAGTTCTTC
>-|-|TRBV27|TRBJ1-2
CASTSSTGGKHGYTF
TGTGCCAGCACCTCCTCGACAGGAGGAAAACATGGCTACACCTTC
>-|TRBD2|TRBV7-4|TRBJ2-1
CASSSQTSGTYNEQFF
TGTGCCAGCAGCTCCCAGACTAGCGGCACATACAATGAGCAGTTCTTC
>-|-|TRBV10-1|TRBJ2-3
CASSESGSGSTDTQYF
TGCGCCAGCAGTGAGTCGGGCTCGGGGAGCACAGATACGCAGTATTTT
>-|-|TRBV7-6|TRBJ2-3
CASSGDTQYF
TGTGCCAGCAGTGGAGATACGCAGTATTTT
>-|TRBD2|TRBV28|TRBJ2-7
CASSTSGRYTYEQYF
TGTGCCAGCAGTACTAGCGGGAGGTATACCTACGAGCAGTACTTC
>-|TRBD2|TRBV14|TRBJ2-1
CASSPLLADTYNEQFF
TGTGCCAGCAGTCCCTTACTAGCGGACACCTACAATGAGCAGTTCTTC
>-|-|TRBV19|TRBJ1-4
CASSIKLTERNEKLFF
TGTGCCAGTAGTATCAAGTTAACAGAGCGTAATGAAAAACTGTTTTTT
>-|TRBD2|TRBV5-1|TRBJ2-1
CASSPTSGRGNEQFF
TGCGCCAGCAGCCCGACTAGCGGGAGAGGGAATGAGCAGTTCTTC
>-|-|TRBV4-1|TRBJ2-7
CASSPGTTKGYEQYF
TGCGCCAGCAGCCCCGGGACAACGAAGGGCTACGAGCAGTACTTC
>-|TRBD1|TRBV7-2|TRBJ2-7
CASSLTTGAYEQYF
TGTGCCAGCAGCCTAACGACAGGGGCCTACGAGCAGTACTTC
>-|-|TRBV5-1|TRBJ2-1
CASSPPGLSYNEQFF
TGCGCCAGCAGCCCCCCGGGGTTAAGCTACAATGAGCAGTTCTTC
>-|TRBD1|TRBV5-4|TRBJ1-1
CASSKDRLNTEAFF
TGTGCCAGCTCCAAGGACAGGTTGAACACTGAAGCTTTCTTT
>-|-|TRBV5-1|TRBJ1-3
CASSFSGISSGNTIYF
TGCGCCAGCAGCTTTTCGGGTATCTCCTCTGGAAACACCATATATTTT
>-|-|TRBV7-2|TRBJ1-5
CASSPGTDSNQPQHF
TGTGCCAGCAGCCCGGGGACGGATAGCAATCAGCCCCAGCATTTT
>-|-|TRBV19|TRBJ2-2
CASRTGNTGELFF
TGTGCCAGTAGGACTGGTAACACCGGGGAGCTGTTTTTT
>-|TRBD2|TRBV9|TRBJ2-5
CASSVRLLGEGETQYF
TGTGCCAGCAGCGTCCGCCTTCTAGGGGAGGGTGAGACCCAGTACTTC
>-|-|TRBV4-1|TRBJ2-7
CASRGGLPSYEQYF
TGCGCCAGCCGGGGAGGACTTCCCTCCTACGAGCAGTACTTC
>-|TRBD2|TRBV7-2|TRBJ2-1
CASSITTLADLSYNEQFF
TGTGCCAGCAGCATCACGACACTAGCGGACCTTTCCTACAATGAGCAGTTCTTC
>-|-|TRBV28|TRBJ2-1
CASSLPGEEFF
TGTGCCAGCAGTTTACCGGGCGAGGAGTTCTTC
>-|-|TRBV14|TRBJ2-7
CASSQDRARSYEQYF
TGTGCCAGCAGCCAAGATCGGGCAAGATCCTACGAGCAGTACTTC
>-|TRBD1|TRBV5-6|TRBJ1-5
CASSLVHRGPPYSNQPQHF
TGTGCCAGCAGCTTGGTCCACAGGGGGCCTCCGTATAGCAATCAGCCCCAGCATTTT
>-|-|TRBV19|TRBJ1-5
CASRPAGNSNQPQHF
TGTGCCAGCCGGCCGGCAGGGAATAGCAATCAGCCCCAGCATTTT
>-|-|TRBV28|TRBJ2-7
CASSGTRDYEQYF
TGTGCCAGCAGTGGGACCCGGGACTACGAGCAGTACTTC
>-|TRBD1|TRBV15|TRBJ2-7
CATSRDGQGAQQQYF
TGTGCCACCAGCAGAGACGGGCAGGGGGCGCAGCAGCAGTACTTC
>-|TRBD1|TRBV5-4|TRBJ1-2
CASSLGARGVPSDYGYTF
TGTGCCAGCAGCTTGGGCGCCAGGGGGGTTCCATCGGACTATGGCTACACCTTC